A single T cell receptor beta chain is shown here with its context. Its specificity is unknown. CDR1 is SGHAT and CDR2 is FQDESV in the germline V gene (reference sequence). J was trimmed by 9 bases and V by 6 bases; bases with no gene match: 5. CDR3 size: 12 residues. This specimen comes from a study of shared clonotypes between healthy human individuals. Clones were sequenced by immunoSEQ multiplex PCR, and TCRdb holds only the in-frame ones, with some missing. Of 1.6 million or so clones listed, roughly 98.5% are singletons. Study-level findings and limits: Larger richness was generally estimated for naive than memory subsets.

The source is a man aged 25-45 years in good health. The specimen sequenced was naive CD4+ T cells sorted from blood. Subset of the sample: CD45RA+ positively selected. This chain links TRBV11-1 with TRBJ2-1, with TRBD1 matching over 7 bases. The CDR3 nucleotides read TGTGCCAGCAGGCAAAACAGGGGTGAGCAGTTCTTC. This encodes CASRQNRGEQFF.